This TCR beta chain was profiled in a study of T cell changes during pregnancy in multiple sclerosis. The assay was immunoSEQ multiplex PCR, and TCRdb's table has in-frame clones only and misses some. This sample carries over 50,000 clones, roughly 93% of them seen once, and the ten largest clones take 1.5% to 2%. Germline loops: CDR1 SGHTA, CDR2 FQGNSA. There are 16 residues in the CDR3. Trimming took off 5 bases at V and 0 bases at J, with 13 bases between the two ends. The clonotype originates from a female donor with multiple sclerosis, enrolled in a pregnancy study. The chain recombines TRBV7-2 with TRBJ1-4; the D gene is possibly TRBD1 (6 bases). The starting material was peripheral blood, obtained in the second trimester of pregnancy. CDR3 loop: CASSPRGGATNEKLFF. For the CDR3, the DNA is TGTGCCAGCAGCCCTAGAGGGGGTGCAACTAATGAAAAACTGTTTTTT.